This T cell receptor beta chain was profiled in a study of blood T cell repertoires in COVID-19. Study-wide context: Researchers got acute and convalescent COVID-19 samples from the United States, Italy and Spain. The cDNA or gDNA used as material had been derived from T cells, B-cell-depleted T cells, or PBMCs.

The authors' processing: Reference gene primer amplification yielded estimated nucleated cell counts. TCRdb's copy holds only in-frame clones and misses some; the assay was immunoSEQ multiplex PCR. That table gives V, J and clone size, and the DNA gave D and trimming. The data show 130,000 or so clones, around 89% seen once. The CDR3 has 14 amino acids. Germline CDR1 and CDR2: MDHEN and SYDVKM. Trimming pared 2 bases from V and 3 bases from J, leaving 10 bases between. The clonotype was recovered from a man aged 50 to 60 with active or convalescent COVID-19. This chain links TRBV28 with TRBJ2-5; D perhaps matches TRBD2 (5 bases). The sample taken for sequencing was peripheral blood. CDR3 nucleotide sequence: TGTGCCAGCAGTTTAGCGGGCGTAAAAGAGACCCAGTACTTC. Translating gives CASSLAGVKETQYF.